The present entry profiles one T cell receptor (beta chain) with its context. What it binds is not known. The CDR3 sequence is 16 residues long. The germline gives CDR1 SQVTM, CDR2 ANQGSEA. Trimming removed 5 bases from V and 10 bases from J, with 29 bases in between. The sample comes from a study of cytomegalovirus exposure and HLA in healthy donors. Study-wide points: Later findings reportedly placed an Asian-associated ancestry cluster below the approximately 650-donor mean for N-insertions. Across HLA loci, a later analysis found differing TCR association rates, with DRB1 most and HLA-C fewest.

The PCR made use of 60 Vbeta and 13 Jbeta primers. Some clones are missing from TCRdb's copy, which holds only in-frame ones; the method was immunoSEQ multiplex PCR. The sample consists of tens of thousands of clones, under 80% of them appearing once. V gene TRBV29-1 combines with J gene TRBJ1-1, with D possibly matching TRBD1 (6 bases). Input material: PBMCs. This sequence was found in a man in his thirties or forties in good health and CMV-seropositive. The chain's CDR3 is CSVWGVVTGSSFLAFF. CDR3 nucleotide sequence: TGCAGCGTTTGGGGTGTGGTGACAGGTTCCTCGTTCTTAGCTTTCTTT.